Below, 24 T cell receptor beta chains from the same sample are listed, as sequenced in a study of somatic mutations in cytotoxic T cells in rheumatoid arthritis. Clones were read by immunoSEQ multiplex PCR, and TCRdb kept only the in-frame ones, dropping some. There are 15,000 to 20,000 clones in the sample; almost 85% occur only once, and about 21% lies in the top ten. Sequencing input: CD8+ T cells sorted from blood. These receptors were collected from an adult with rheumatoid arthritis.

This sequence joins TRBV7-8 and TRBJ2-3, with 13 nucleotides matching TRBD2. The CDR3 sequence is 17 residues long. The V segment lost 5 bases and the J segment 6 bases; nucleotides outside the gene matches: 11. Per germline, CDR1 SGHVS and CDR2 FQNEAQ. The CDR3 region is CASSPGLAGAAGDTQYF. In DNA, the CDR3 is TGTGCCAGCAGCCCAGGACTAGCGGGGGCCGCTGGGGATACGCAGTATTTT. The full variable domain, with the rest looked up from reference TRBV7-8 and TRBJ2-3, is GAGVSQSPRYKVAKRGQDVALRCDPISGHVSLFWYQQALGQGPEFLTYFQNEAQLDKSGLPSDRFFAERPEGSVSTLKIQRTQQEDSAVYLCASSPGLAGAAGDTQYFGPGTRLTVL.

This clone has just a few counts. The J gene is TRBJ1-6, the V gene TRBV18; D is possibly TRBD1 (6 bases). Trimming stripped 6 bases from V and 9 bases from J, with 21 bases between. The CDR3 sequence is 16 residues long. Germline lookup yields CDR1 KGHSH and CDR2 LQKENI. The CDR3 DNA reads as TGTGCCAGCTCCCCGGACAGTTCCCATTCGTCTTCACCCCTCCACTTT. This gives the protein CASSPDSSHSSSPLHF.

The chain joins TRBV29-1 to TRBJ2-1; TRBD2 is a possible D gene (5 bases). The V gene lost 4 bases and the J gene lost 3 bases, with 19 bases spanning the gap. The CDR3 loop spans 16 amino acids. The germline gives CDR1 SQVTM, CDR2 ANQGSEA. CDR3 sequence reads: CSVVGFGGSYYNEQFF. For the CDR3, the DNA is TGCAGCGTTGTTGGATTTGGCGGGTCCTACTACAATGAGCAGTTCTTC.

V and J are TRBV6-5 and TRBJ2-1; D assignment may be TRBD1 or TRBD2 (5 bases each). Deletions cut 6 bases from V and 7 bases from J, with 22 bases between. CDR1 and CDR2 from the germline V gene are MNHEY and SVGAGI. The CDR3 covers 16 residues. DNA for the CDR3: TGTGCCAGCAGCTACATCGGGGCCGCGTCGGGGAATGAGCAGTTCTTC. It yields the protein CASSYIGAASGNEQFF.

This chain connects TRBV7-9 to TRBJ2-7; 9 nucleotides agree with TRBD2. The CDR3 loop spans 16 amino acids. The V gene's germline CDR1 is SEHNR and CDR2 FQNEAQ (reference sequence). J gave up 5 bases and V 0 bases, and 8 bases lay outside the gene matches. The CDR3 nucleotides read TGTGCCAGCAGCTTAGCGGTTATAGCGGGAGTAGACGAGCAGTACTTC. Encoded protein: CASSLAVIAGVDEQYF.

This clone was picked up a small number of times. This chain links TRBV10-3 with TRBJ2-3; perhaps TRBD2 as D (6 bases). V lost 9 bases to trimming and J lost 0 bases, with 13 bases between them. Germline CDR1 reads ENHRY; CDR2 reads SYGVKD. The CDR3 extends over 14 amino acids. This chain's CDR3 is CAIFSGFSTDTQYF. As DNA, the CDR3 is TGTGCCATTTTTAGCGGTTTTAGCACAGATACGCAGTATTTT.

Here the CDR3 reads CASSATRGQFF. The CDR3 nucleotides are TGTGCCAGCAGTGCCACCAGGGGGCAGTTCTTC. The chain couples TRBV2 to TRBJ2-1; TRBD1 might be the D (6 bases). The ends were cut back, 4 bases at V and 12 bases at J, with 10 bases in the middle. Germline CDR1 and CDR2: SNHLY and FYNNEI. The CDR3 runs 11 residues.

This chain's CDR3 is CASRGSGGASEQFF. Here the CDR3 DNA reads TGTGCCAGTAGGGGTAGCGGGGGGGCCAGTGAGCAGTTCTTC. The chain combines TRBV19 with TRBJ2-1; 11 nucleotides agree with TRBD2. The CDR3 sequence is 14 residues long. Trimming took 6 bases from V and 9 from J; bases not matched to a gene: 7. The V gene's germline CDR1 is LNHDA and CDR2 SQIVND (reference sequence).

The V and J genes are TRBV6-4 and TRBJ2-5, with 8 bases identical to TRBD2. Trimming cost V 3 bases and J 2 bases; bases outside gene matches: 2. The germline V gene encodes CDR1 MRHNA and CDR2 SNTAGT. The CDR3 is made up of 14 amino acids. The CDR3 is CASSEGGGQETQYF. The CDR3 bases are TGTGCCAGCAGTGAGGGCGGGGGGCAAGAGACCCAGTACTTC.

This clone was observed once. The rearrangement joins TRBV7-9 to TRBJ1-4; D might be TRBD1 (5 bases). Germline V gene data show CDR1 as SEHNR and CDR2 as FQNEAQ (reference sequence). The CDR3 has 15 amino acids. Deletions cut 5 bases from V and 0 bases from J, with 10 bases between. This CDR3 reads CASSVGETTNEKLFF. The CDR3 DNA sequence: TGTGCCAGCAGCGTAGGGGAAACAACTAATGAAAAACTGTTTTTT.

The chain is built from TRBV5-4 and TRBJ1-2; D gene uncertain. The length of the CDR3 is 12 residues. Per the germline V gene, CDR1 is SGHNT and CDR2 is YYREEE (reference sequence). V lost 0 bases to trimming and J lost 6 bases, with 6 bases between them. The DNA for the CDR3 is TGTGCCAGCAGCTTGGATGGGGATGGCTACACCTTC. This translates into CASSLDGDGYTF.

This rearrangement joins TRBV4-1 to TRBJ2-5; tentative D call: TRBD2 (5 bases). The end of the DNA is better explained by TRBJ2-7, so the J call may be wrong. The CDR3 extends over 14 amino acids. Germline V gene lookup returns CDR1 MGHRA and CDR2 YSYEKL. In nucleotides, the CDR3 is TGCGCCAGCAGCCAAGTGAGGGCCCAGGACGAGCAGTACTTC. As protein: CASSQVRAQDEQYF.

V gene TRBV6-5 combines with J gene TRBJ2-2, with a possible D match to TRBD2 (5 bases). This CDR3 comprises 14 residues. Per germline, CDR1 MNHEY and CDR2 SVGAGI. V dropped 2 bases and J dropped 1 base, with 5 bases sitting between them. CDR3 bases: TGTGCCAGCAGTTACGGACTGAACACCGGGGAGCTGTTTTTT. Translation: CASSYGLNTGELFF.

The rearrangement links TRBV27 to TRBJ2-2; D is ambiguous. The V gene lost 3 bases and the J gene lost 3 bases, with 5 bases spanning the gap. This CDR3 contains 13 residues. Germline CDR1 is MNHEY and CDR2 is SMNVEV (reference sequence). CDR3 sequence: CASSFFHTGELFF. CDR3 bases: TGTGCCAGCAGTTTTTTTCACACCGGGGAGCTGTTTTTT.

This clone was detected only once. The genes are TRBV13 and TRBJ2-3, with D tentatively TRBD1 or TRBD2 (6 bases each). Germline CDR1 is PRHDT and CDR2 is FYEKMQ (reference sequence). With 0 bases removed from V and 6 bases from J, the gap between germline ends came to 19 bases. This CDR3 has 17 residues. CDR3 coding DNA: TGTGCCAGCAGCTTAGGCAAGGAAGGGGGGCAGTGGGATACGCAGTATTTT. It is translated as CASSLGKEGGQWDTQYF.

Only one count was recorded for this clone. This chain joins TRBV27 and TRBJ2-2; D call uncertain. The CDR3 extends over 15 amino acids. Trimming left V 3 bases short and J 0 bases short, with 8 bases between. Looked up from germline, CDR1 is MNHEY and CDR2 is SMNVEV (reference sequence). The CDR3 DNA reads TGTGCCAGCAGTTTTGGGGAAGCGAACACCGGGGAGCTGTTTTTT. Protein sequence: CASSFGEANTGELFF.

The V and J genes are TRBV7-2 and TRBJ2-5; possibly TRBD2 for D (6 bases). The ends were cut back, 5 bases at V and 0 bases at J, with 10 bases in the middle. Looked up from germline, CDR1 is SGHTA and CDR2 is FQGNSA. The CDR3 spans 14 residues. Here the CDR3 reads CASSPTGDQETQYF. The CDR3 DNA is TGTGCCAGCAGCCCTACGGGGGACCAAGAGACCCAGTACTTC.

The CDR3 nucleotides are TGTGCCAGCAGTGTGTCAGGAGGCAGCGTGGCCCAGTACTTC. Protein product: CASSVSGGSVAQYF. The chain is built from TRBV6-4 and TRBJ2-5; perhaps TRBD2 as D (5 bases). Germline CDR1 reads MRHNA; CDR2 reads SNTAGT. The V end was cut by 4 bases, the J end by 9 bases, with 18 bases between. The CDR3 has 14 amino acids.

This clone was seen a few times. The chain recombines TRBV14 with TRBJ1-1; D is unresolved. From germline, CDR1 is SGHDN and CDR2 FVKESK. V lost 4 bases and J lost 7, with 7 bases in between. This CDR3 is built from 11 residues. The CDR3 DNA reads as TGTGCCAGCAGCCGTCTGGGTGAAGCTTTCTTT. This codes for CASSRLGEAFF. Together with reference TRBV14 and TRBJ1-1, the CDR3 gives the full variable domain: EAGVTQFPSHSVIEKGQTVTLRCDPISGHDNLYWYRRVMGKEIKFLLHFVKESKQDESGMPNNRFLAERTGGTYSTLKVQPAELEDSGVYFCASSRLGEAFFGQGTRLTVV.

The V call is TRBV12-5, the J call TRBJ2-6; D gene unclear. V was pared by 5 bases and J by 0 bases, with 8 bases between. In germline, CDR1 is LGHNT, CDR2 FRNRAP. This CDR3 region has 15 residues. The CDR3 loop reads CASGPWSSGANVLTF. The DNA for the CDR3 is TGTGCTAGTGGTCCTTGGAGCTCTGGGGCCAACGTCCTGACTTTC. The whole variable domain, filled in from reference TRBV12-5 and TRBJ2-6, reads DARVTQTPRHKVTEMGQEVTMRCQPILGHNTVFWYRQTMMQGLELLAYFRNRAPLDDSGMPKDRFSAEMPDATLATLKIQPSEPRDSAVYFCASGPWSSGANVLTFGAGSRLTVL.

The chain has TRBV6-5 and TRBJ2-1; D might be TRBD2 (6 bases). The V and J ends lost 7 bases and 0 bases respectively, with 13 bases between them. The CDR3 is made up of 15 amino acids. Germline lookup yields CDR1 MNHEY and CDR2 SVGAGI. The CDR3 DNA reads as TGTGCCAGCAAGAGCGGAGGGAGCTCCTACAATGAGCAGTTCTTC. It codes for CASKSGGSSYNEQFF.

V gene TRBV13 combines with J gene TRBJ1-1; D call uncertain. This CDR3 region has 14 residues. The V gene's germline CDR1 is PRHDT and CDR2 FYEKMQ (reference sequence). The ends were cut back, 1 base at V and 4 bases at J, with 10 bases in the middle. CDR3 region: CASSLDPEGTEAFF. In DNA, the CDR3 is TGTGCCAGCAGCTTAGACCCAGAAGGCACTGAAGCTTTCTTT.

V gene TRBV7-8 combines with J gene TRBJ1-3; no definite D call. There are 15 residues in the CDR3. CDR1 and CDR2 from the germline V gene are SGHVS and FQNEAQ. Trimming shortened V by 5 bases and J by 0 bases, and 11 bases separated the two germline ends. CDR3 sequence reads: CASSQGPISGNTIYF. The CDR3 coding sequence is TGTGCCAGCAGCCAAGGTCCGATCTCTGGAAACACCATATATTTT.

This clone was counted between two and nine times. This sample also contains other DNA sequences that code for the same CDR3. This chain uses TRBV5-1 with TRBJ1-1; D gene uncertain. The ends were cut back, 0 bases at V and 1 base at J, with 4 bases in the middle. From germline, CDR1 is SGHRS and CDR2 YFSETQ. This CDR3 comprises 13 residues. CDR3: CASSLERNTEAFF. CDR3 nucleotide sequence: TGCGCCAGCAGCTTGGAGAGGAACACTGAAGCTTTCTTT. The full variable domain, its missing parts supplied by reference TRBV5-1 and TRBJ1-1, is KAGVTQTPRYLIKTRGQQVTLSCSPISGHRSVSWYQQTPGQGLQFLFEYFSETQRNKGNFPGRFSGRQFSNSRSEMNVSTLELGDSALYLCASSLERNTEAFFGQGTRLTVV.